This TCR beta chain derives from a study of cytomegalovirus exposure and HLA in healthy donors. About the research overall: T cells numbering about 180 million yielded 100 million to 120 million unique TCR beta sequences in an earlier analysis. Study-level findings and limits: Within an earlier analysis, most TCR beta V segments proved productive either about 87% or about 30% of the time. Fewer N-insertions (relative to the roughly 700-donor mean) were reportedly seen in an Asian-associated ancestry cluster in a later analysis.

The V gene's germline CDR1 is PRHDT and CDR2 FYEKMQ (reference sequence). Trimming shortened V by 3 bases and J by 5 bases, and 19 bases separated the two germline ends. The CDR3 covers 16 residues. Unrecorded immune exposures were likely, despite nominal health at sampling. The PCR was carried out with 60 Vbeta primers and 13 Jbeta primers. Produced via immunoSEQ multiplex PCR; TCRdb's table is partial and in-frame only. The sample consists of under 200,000 clones, around 78% of them appearing once. As concerns this clone: Its antigen remains unidentified.

The receptor comes from a woman aged 25 to 45 in good health and CMV-seropositive. The sequenced material came from PBMCs. The chain combines TRBV13 with TRBJ2-5; D perhaps matches TRBD2 (5 bases). DNA of the CDR3: TGTGCCAGCAGCTTTGAGTTTGGACGGGAACTTGAGACCCAGTACTTC. Its protein product is CASSFEFGRELETQYF.